One and the same sample provided the 26 T cell receptor beta chains below, sequenced in a study of T cells after yellow fever vaccination. From the 5' RACE reads, TCRdb called clonotypes with MiXCR, one entry per CDR3 protein. The sample consists of 310,000 or so distinct CDR3 sequences, roughly 3.5% of them appearing once. Sequencing was performed on PBMCs, taken on the day of the yellow fever booster vaccination. All receptors derive from a man younger than 35 who received the YFV17D yellow fever vaccine.

In its sample, this clonotype was seen many times. The chain couples TRBV6-2 or TRBV6-3 to TRBJ1-5; D is uncertain. Trimming left V 7 bases short and J 2 bases short, with 15 bases between. The length of the CDR3 is 15 residues. Germline CDR1 reads MNHEY; CDR2 reads SVGEGT. The CDR3 DNA reads TGTGCCAGCAAACCCGCGATCAGTGGCAATCAGCCCCAGCATTTT. Amino acids: CASKPAISGNQPQHF.

This clonotype was counted at least ten times. The chain uses TRBV24-1 and TRBJ2-5; D is undetermined. Trimming shortened V by 4 bases and J by 0 bases, and 5 bases separated the two germline ends. Looked up from germline, CDR1 is KGHDR and CDR2 is SFDVKD. This CDR3 has 13 residues. The CDR3 here is CATSDSYQETQYF. As DNA, the CDR3 is TGTGCCACCAGTGACTCGTACCAAGAGACCCAGTACTTC.

This clonotype was recorded at least ten times. The chain links TRBV5-1 to TRBJ2-5; D perhaps matches TRBD1 (5 bases). The CDR3 extends over 15 amino acids. The V end was cut by 7 bases, the J end by 5 bases, with 21 bases between. Per the germline V gene, CDR1 is SGHRS and CDR2 is YFSETQ. In DNA form, the CDR3 reads TGCGCCAGCTCTGCGTCTGGGGCCTACGAGGAGACCCAGTACTTC. Its translation is CASSASGAYEETQYF.

V and J are TRBV7-3 and TRBJ1-1, with D perhaps matching TRBD1 (5 bases). The CDR3 contains 13 residues. The germline V and J ends were trimmed by 4 bases and 5 bases, with 11 bases remaining between them. The germline V gene encodes CDR1 SGHTA and CDR2 FQGTGA. Here the CDR3 reads CASSSLGRTEAFF. For the CDR3, the DNA is TGTGCCAGCAGCTCCCTGGGGCGAACTGAAGCTTTCTTT.

There are a few counts of this clonotype. The V call is TRBV7-2, the J call TRBJ2-7; D gene unclear. This CDR3 region has 13 residues. Trimming shortened V by 1 base and J by 4 bases, and 8 bases separated the two germline ends. Germline V lookup: CDR1 SGHTA, CDR2 FQGNSA. CDR3: CASSLETGYEQYV. The DNA of the CDR3 is TGTGCCAGCAGCTTAGAGACTGGGTACGAGCAGTACGTC.

This clonotype came up many times. The J gene is TRBJ2-7, the V gene TRBV7-9; D call uncertain. The CDR3 extends over 14 amino acids. Trimming took off 5 bases at V and 4 bases at J, with 15 bases between the two ends. Per the germline V gene, CDR1 is SEHNR and CDR2 is FQNEAQ (reference sequence). The CDR3 bases are TGTGCCAGCAGCCTCCTCGGAGTGCGGTACGAGCAGTACTTC. This encodes CASSLLGVRYEQYF.

At least ten counts were recorded for this clonotype. The V gene is TRBV5-1, the J gene TRBJ1-1; TRBD1 is a possible D gene (6 bases). The CDR3 extends over 15 amino acids. V lost 4 bases, J lost 0 bases, and 13 bases lay in between. From germline, CDR1 is SGHRS and CDR2 YFSETQ. CDR3 sequence (DNA): TGCGCCAGCAGCCGATTACAGGGACTGAACACTGAAGCTTTCTTT. This sequence encodes CASSRLQGLNTEAFF.

This clonotype occurred many times. J is TRBJ1-5 and V is TRBV20-1, with D uncertain. The CDR3 is 13 residues long. Trimming took off 2 bases at V and 4 bases at J, with 9 bases between the two ends. Per germline, CDR1 DFQATT and CDR2 SNEGSKA (reference sequence). The CDR3 sequence: CSARWGSNQPQHF. DNA of the CDR3: TGCAGTGCTAGATGGGGTTCTAATCAGCCCCAGCATTTT.

The rearrangement links TRBV7-2 to TRBJ1-5; 9 nucleotides line up with TRBD1. Germline V gives CDR1 SGHTA, CDR2 FQGNSA. This CDR3 has 14 amino acids. The V segment lost 4 bases and the J segment 9 bases; nucleotides outside the gene matches: 7. In DNA form, the CDR3 reads TGTGCCAGCAGCTCTTGGACAGGGGATCTGCCCCAGCATTTT. This translates into CASSSWTGDLPQHF.

The chain couples TRBV5-1 to TRBJ2-3; D call uncertain. V was trimmed by 4 bases and J by 2 bases, leaving 11 bases between them. The CDR3 totals 14 residues. Per germline, CDR1 SGHRS and CDR2 YFSETQ. The CDR3 DNA sequence: TGCGCCAGCAGCCAGCGAGAAAACACAGATACGCAGTATTTT. Protein product: CASSQRENTDTQYF.

The gene calls are TRBV6-5 and TRBJ2-1; 8 bases map to TRBD2. With 2 bases clipped from V and 5 bases from J, the junction kept 14 bases outside the gene matches. Germline V CDR1 and CDR2: MNHEY, SVGAGI. This CDR3 has 18 residues. The CDR3 nucleotides are TGTGCCAGCAGTTACGGCCCTGAGCCGGGACTAGATCACAATGAGCAGTTCTTC. Amino acids: CASSYGPEPGLDHNEQFF.

V and J are TRBV6-6 and TRBJ1-5; D is possibly TRBD1 (5 bases). CDR3 length: 15 amino acids. With 6 bases removed from V and 0 bases from J, the gap between germline ends came to 12 bases. Per the germline V gene, CDR1 is MNHNY and CDR2 is SVGAGI (reference sequence). CDR3 region: CASSPRGFSNQPQHF. Here the CDR3 DNA reads TGTGCCAGCAGCCCCCGGGGGTTTAGCAATCAGCCCCAGCATTTT.

The sample holds many counts of this clonotype. The V gene is TRBV20-1, the J gene TRBJ1-2, with D perhaps TRBD1 (5 bases). V shed 6 bases and J shed 7 bases, with 18 bases lying between them. This CDR3 spans 13 amino acids. Germline CDR1 reads DFQATT; CDR2 reads SNEGSKA (reference sequence). CDR3 sequence (DNA): TGCAGTGCCCGGCGCGGGGCAGTCTGTGGCTACACCTTC. Encoded protein: CSARRGAVCGYTF.

V and J are TRBV20-1 and TRBJ2-5, with a possible D match to TRBD2 (6 bases). The germline V gene has CDR1 DFQATT and CDR2 SNEGSKA (reference sequence). V was trimmed by 0 bases and J by 4 bases, leaving 15 bases between them. The CDR3 covers 15 residues. As DNA, the CDR3 is TGCAGTGCTAGAGAGGATTTCGGGGGAGGAGAGACCCAGTACTTC. This codes for CSAREDFGGGETQYF.

There are a few counts of this clonotype. The chain joins TRBV6-6 to TRBJ2-2, with D maybe TRBD2 (6 bases). The germline gives CDR1 MNHNY, CDR2 SVGAGI (reference sequence). V was clipped by 11 bases and J by 6 bases, with 19 bases between them. The CDR3 has 14 amino acids. The CDR3 DNA is TGTGCCGTGGGGGGTAAAGCGGAGGCCGGGGAGCTGTTTTTT. Translation gives CAVGGKAEAGELFF.

This clonotype has ten or more counts. The V call is TRBV6-6, the J call TRBJ1-1, with a weak D call TRBD1 (5 bases). Germline CDR1 is MNHNY and CDR2 is SVGAGI (reference sequence). This CDR3 is 15 amino acids long. V gave up 2 bases and J gave up 5 bases, with 15 bases separating them. The CDR3 spells CASSYPNQGRTEAFF. The CDR3 coding sequence is TGTGCCAGCAGTTACCCGAACCAGGGAAGGACTGAAGCTTTCTTT.

The genes are TRBV12-3 or TRBV12-4 and TRBJ2-7, with TRBD1 as a possible D gene (7 bases). V lost 3 bases and J lost 7, with 19 bases in between. There are 15 residues in the CDR3. The DNA of the CDR3 is TGTGCCAGCAGTTTTAGCGGACAGGCGATGAGGGAGCAGTACGTC. This gives the protein CASSFSGQAMREQYV.

This clonotype was detected a few times. The CDR3 DNA reads as TGTGCCAGCAGACATGCTGGACTAGCGGGGGACGAGTTCTTC. It encodes CASRHAGLAGDEFF. The chain couples TRBV6-5 to TRBJ2-1, with 13 bases identical to TRBD2. This CDR3 has 14 amino acids. J gave up 14 bases and V 6 bases, and 10 bases lay outside the gene matches. Per the germline V gene, CDR1 is MNHEY and CDR2 is SVGAGI.

This chain joins TRBV7-8 and TRBJ2-7; maybe TRBD2 (6 bases). V was trimmed by 3 bases and J by 2 bases, leaving 14 bases between them. Per germline, CDR1 SGHVS and CDR2 FQNEAQ. The CDR3 is 15 amino acids. CDR3 loop: CASSFLAEIPYEQYV. The CDR3 DNA is TGTGCCAGCAGCTTCTTAGCGGAGATACCCTACGAGCAGTACGTC.

This clonotype was detected many times. The chain recombines TRBV20-1 with TRBJ2-3; no clear D gene. CDR1 and CDR2 (germline): DFQATT, SNEGSKA (reference sequence). The CDR3 is made up of 13 amino acids. V was cut by 3 bases and J by 0 bases, with 7 bases left in between. CDR3 DNA sequence: TGCAGTGCTAGGGGCGAAAGCACAGATACGCAGTATTTT. Its translation: CSARGESTDTQYF.

This clonotype was detected ten times or more. J is TRBJ2-7 and V is TRBV11-2; the D gene is possibly TRBD1 (6 bases). Trimming shortened V by 0 bases and J by 2 bases, and 17 bases separated the two germline ends. CDR3 length equals 17 residues. Per the germline V gene, CDR1 is SGHAT and CDR2 is FQNNGV. The CDR3 region has the DNA TGTGCCAGCAGCTTAGATCCCGGGACAAGCTTCCCCTACGAGCAGTACGTC. It yields the protein CASSLDPGTSFPYEQYV.

The chain couples TRBV7-2 to TRBJ2-2; TRBD2 aligns across 8 bases. The CDR3 covers 12 residues. The trim removed 5 bases at V and 7 bases at J, leaving 0 bases unmatched. CDR1 SGHTA and CDR2 FQGNSA come from the germline V gene. CDR3 residues: CASSRGGGELFF. The CDR3 DNA reads as TGTGCCAGCAGCCGGGGGGGCGGGGAGCTGTTTTTT.

The chain recombines TRBV7-2 with TRBJ2-1, with D possibly TRBD1 on 6 matching bases. The CDR3 length is 16 residues. Germline CDR1 reads SGHTA; CDR2 reads FQGNSA. Trimming took off 6 bases at V and 1 base at J, with 16 bases between the two ends. Written as DNA, the CDR3 is TGTGCCAGCAGTTCCGATGTGGGGGCGTCCTACAATGAGCAGTTCTTC. This sequence encodes CASSSDVGASYNEQFF.

The gene calls are TRBV7-9 and TRBJ1-1; TRBD1 matches at 8 bases. Germline loops: CDR1 SEHNR, CDR2 FQNEAQ (reference sequence). Trimming cost V 2 bases and J 10 bases; bases outside gene matches: 6. This CDR3 has 13 amino acids. CDR3 region: CASSLQGAGPAFF. The CDR3 bases are TGTGCCAGCAGCTTACAGGGGGCGGGACCAGCTTTCTTT.

This clonotype has only a few counts. The rearrangement links TRBV7-3 to TRBJ2-1, with 8 bases aligning to TRBD2. Trimming removed 3 bases from V and 7 bases from J; junction bases left unmatched: 5. CDR3 size: 14 residues. The V gene's germline CDR1 is SGHTA and CDR2 FQGTGA. The CDR3, as DNA: TGTGCCAGCAGCTTCGGGGGGGGCGGGAATGAGCAGTTCTTC. Protein product: CASSFGGGGNEQFF. Combining the CDR3 with reference TRBV7-3 and TRBJ2-1 gives the whole variable domain GAGVSQTPSNKVTEKGKYVELRCDPISGHTALYWYRQSLGQGPEFLIYFQGTGAADDSGLPNDRFFAVRPEGSVSTLKIQRTERGDSAVYLCASSFGGGGNEQFFGPGTRLTVL.

This clonotype showed up many times. The chain is built from TRBV28 and TRBJ2-7, with 8 bases fitting TRBD1. The junction had 11 bases not matched to a gene; V was cut back by 6 bases and J by 4 bases. The CDR3 contains 15 residues. The V gene's germline CDR1 is MDHEN and CDR2 SYDVKM. CDR3 DNA sequence: TGTGCCAGCAGCCTCGACAGGGGCGGGAATTACGAGCAGTACGTC. Translated: CASSLDRGGNYEQYV.